Reported below is one T cell receptor beta chain. Trimming removed 5 bases from V and 5 bases from J; junction bases left unmatched: 7. Germline CDR1 and CDR2: SGHTA and FQGNSA. The CDR3 is 15 residues long. Repertoires were generated with immunoSEQ multiplex PCR, while TCRdb's copy carries only in-frame clones and drops some. This sample yields roughly 97,000 clones, of which about 87% are seen a single time; over 7.5% belongs to the top ten. This sample is part of a study of T cell responses to AZD1222 COVID-19 vaccine. The TCR was taken from an adult in good health. Sample: peripheral blood, taken on day 0 of AZD1222 vaccination. This chain connects TRBV7-2 to TRBJ2-7; TRBD2 matches at 12 bases. CDR3 residues: CASSPNLAGGNEQYF. Written as DNA, the CDR3 is TGTGCCAGCAGCCCAAACCTAGCGGGAGGGAACGAGCAGTACTTC.